Below, 6 T cell receptor beta chains from the same sample are listed, as sequenced in a study of immune cell composition in non-small cell lung cancer. Normal lung was sampled as far from the tumour as possible, at least 3 cm. Assay used: immunoSEQ multiplex PCR; TCRdb lists only in-frame clones, some missing. The sample lists about 2,200 clones; roughly three quarters were seen once. The sequencing sample was made of non-adjacent lung tissue. The receptors here all came from a human donor with non-small cell lung cancer.

J is TRBJ2-7 and V is TRBV9, with 9 bases that match TRBD1. This CDR3 is 15 amino acids long. V lost 0 bases to trimming and J lost 2 bases; unmatched junction nucleotides: 3. Germline CDR1 and CDR2: SGDLS and YYNGEE. CDR3 DNA sequence: TGTGCCAGCAGCGTAGCGACAGGGGGGACCTACGAGCAGTACTTC. Its protein product is CASSVATGGTYEQYF.

The chain joins TRBV5-1 to TRBJ2-7; D is ambiguous. The V gene's germline CDR1 is SGHRS and CDR2 YFSETQ. The CDR3 consists of 13 residues. The V and J ends lost 9 bases and 4 bases respectively, with 17 bases between them. CDR3 amino acids: CATAATGGYEQYF. The CDR3 nucleotides are TGCGCCACGGCAGCCACCGGCGGATACGAGCAGTACTTC.

The gene calls are TRBV5-1 and TRBJ2-5, with TRBD2 as a possible D gene (6 bases). Germline CDR1 and CDR2: SGHRS and YFSETQ. The V end lost 2 bases, the J end lost 0 bases, and 20 bases lay between the germline ends. The CDR3 loop spans 18 amino acids. The CDR3 loop reads CASSLLSPGRGYQETQYF. CDR3 sequence (DNA): TGCGCCAGCAGCTTATTGTCACCTGGTCGGGGGTACCAAGAGACCCAGTACTTC.

This chain links TRBV19 with TRBJ1-2; TRBD1 agrees at 11 bases. Looked up from germline, CDR1 is LNHDA and CDR2 is SQIVND (reference sequence). The CDR3 is 15 residues long. Trimming took 1 base from V and 4 from J; bases not matched to a gene: 2. The DNA for the CDR3 is TGTGCCAGTAGTATAGGAGGACAGGGGGCCTATGGCTACACCTTC. Its protein product is CASSIGGQGAYGYTF.

The chain employs TRBV19 and TRBJ1-2, with TRBD1 matching 9 bases. With 5 bases clipped from V and 4 bases from J, the junction kept 8 bases outside the gene matches. Germline V gene data show CDR1 as LNHDA and CDR2 as SQIVND (reference sequence). The CDR3 extends over 15 amino acids. Here the CDR3 DNA reads TGTGCCAGTAGTTTACAGACAGGGGGAGGCTATGGCTACACCTTC. It is translated as CASSLQTGGGYGYTF. The complete variable domain, with remaining parts taken from reference TRBV19 and TRBJ1-2, reads DGGITQSPKYLFRKEGQNVTLSCEQNLNHDAMYWYRQDPGQGLRLIYYSQIVNDFQKGDIAEGYSVSREKKESFPLTVTSAQKNPTAFYLCASSLQTGGGYGYTFGSGTRLTVV.

The chain links TRBV7-2 to TRBJ2-3; D uncertain. Germline values: CDR1 SGHTA, CDR2 FQGNSA. The CDR3 is 14 amino acids. The ends were cut back, 1 base at V and 4 bases at J, with 9 bases in the middle. This CDR3 reads CASSLVPGPDTQYF. CDR3 bases: TGTGCCAGCAGCTTAGTTCCGGGTCCAGATACGCAGTATTTT. Drawing the rest from reference TRBV7-2 and TRBJ2-3, the complete variable domain is GAGVSQSPSNKVTEKGKDVELRCDPISGHTALYWYRQSLGQGLEFLIYFQGNSAPDKSGLPSDRFSAERTGGSVSTLTIQRTQQEDSAVYLCASSLVPGPDTQYFGPGTRLTVL.